This TCR beta chain was retrieved from a study of cytomegalovirus exposure and HLA in healthy donors. Study-level background: Per a later analysis, the roughly 680 first-cohort and fewer than 150 validation repertoires shared one platform. General study points: First-cohort TCR clusters were later found to tend to co-occur in the 120 or so validation repertoires. Altogether, about 160 TCR beta chains were recorded as cytomegalovirus-associated.

The CDR3 sequence is 14 residues long. The germline gives CDR1 MDHEN, CDR2 SYDVKM. V shed 2 bases and J shed 3 bases, with 11 bases lying between them. The data were produced by immunoSEQ multiplex PCR, yet TCRdb's version contains in-frame clones alone and is incomplete. The profile covers around 150,000 clones, with 80% to 95% appearing a single time and 0.69% taken by the ten largest. The donors were members of the validation cohort comprising approximately 110 subjects, separate from the roughly 690-subject first cohort. Remarks on this clone: The antigen remains undetermined.

This TCR came from a man aged 18 to 29 in good health and CMV-seronegative. The rearrangement links TRBV28 to TRBJ2-7; TRBD2 is a possible D gene (5 bases). The sequenced sample consisted of PBMCs. CDR3 DNA sequence: TGTGCCAGCAGTTTAGTAGCTAGCTTCTACGAGCAGTACGTC. This translates into CASSLVASFYEQYV.